These 10 T cell receptor beta chains were all obtained from the same sample, sequenced in a study of shared clonotypes between healthy human individuals. Repertoires were generated with immunoSEQ multiplex PCR, while TCRdb's copy carries only in-frame clones and drops some. The sample holds approximately 87,000 clones, over 55% seen once. The sample consisted of memory CD8+ T cells sorted from blood. Subset of the sample: CD45RO+ cells pooled with CCR7-negative TemRA cells. These receptor sequences come from a man in his thirties or forties in good health.

The rearrangement uses TRBV9 and TRBJ2-3, with D hard to call. V was pared by 4 bases and J by 2 bases, with 14 bases between. There are 15 residues in the CDR3. CDR1 and CDR2 (germline): SGDLS, YYNGEE. CDR3 in DNA: TGTGCCAGCAGCCCAACGGTCCCCTACACAGATACGCAGTATTTT. Translating it yields CASSPTVPYTDTQYF.

The chain links TRBV7-4 to TRBJ2-7, with D uncertain. The CDR3 is made up of 14 amino acids. Germline V CDR1 and CDR2: SGHVT, SQSDAQ. Trimming removed 0 bases from V and 4 bases from J, with 10 bases in between. The CDR3 DNA reads as TGTGCCAGCAGCTTAGCTTTCCCCGAGTACGAGCAGTACTTC. It encodes CASSLAFPEYEQYF.

This clone turned up a few times. This sample also contains other DNA sequences that code for the same CDR3. The chain recombines TRBV7-2 with TRBJ2-7; D is unresolved. V lost 3 bases to trimming and J lost 4 bases, with 4 bases between them. CDR3 size: 11 residues. Germline V gene lookup returns CDR1 SGHTA and CDR2 FQGNSA. The CDR3: CASSLTYEQYF. The CDR3 DNA is TGTGCCAGCAGCTTGACATACGAGCAGTACTTC.

CDR3 sequence reads: CASKAQRPEQYF. The CDR3 nucleotides are TGTGCCAGCAAGGCCCAAAGACCCGAGCAGTACTTC. The rearrangement uses TRBV28 and TRBJ2-7; no definite D call. CDR3 length: 12 amino acids. The V end lost 7 bases, the J end lost 6 bases, and 13 bases lay between the germline ends. Germline V gene sequence: CDR1 MDHEN, CDR2 SYDVKM.

This clone was counted a single time. The V and J genes are TRBV4-1 and TRBJ1-5; 7 positions match TRBD1. In germline, CDR1 is MGHRA, CDR2 YSYEKL. V gave up 3 bases and J gave up 6 bases; unmatched junction bases: 8. This CDR3 region has 15 residues. CDR3 in amino acids: CASSHTGDRGQPQHF. The CDR3 DNA sequence: TGCGCCAGCAGCCACACAGGGGATAGAGGTCAGCCCCAGCATTTT.

The rearrangement uses TRBV7-9 and TRBJ2-7; 8 bases line up with TRBD1. CDR1 is SEHNR, CDR2 FQNEAQ, per germline (reference sequence). The CDR3 is made up of 16 amino acids. The junction had 9 bases not matched to a gene; V was cut back by 5 bases and J by 0 bases. CDR3 in DNA: TGTGCCAGCAGCATTTCCCCCGGACAGGGCTCCTACGAGCAGTACTTC. It codes for CASSISPGQGSYEQYF.

The rearrangement joins TRBV5-1 to TRBJ2-1; D is undetermined. Germline assignment: CDR1 SGHRS and CDR2 YFSETQ. The CDR3 totals 11 residues. Trimming removed 1 base from V and 8 bases from J, with 4 bases in between. The CDR3 DNA follows: TGCGCCAGCAGCTTGTTAGATGAGCAGTTCTTC. Protein: CASSLLDEQFF.

The chain joins TRBV21-1 to TRBJ2-5; TRBD2 is the table's D call and was not checked against the DNA. TRBV21-1 corresponds to a pseudogene. This CDR3 is 16 amino acids long. CDR3 loop: CASSKGCGRARETQYF. CDR3 nucleotides: TGTGCCAGCAGCAAAGGGTGCGGGAGGGCCAGGGAGACCCAGTACTTC.

V gene TRBV6-5 combines with J gene TRBJ1-1; D ambiguous. Trimming removed 5 bases at V and 2 bases at J, with 12 bases between. This CDR3 region has 14 residues. Germline V lookup: CDR1 MNHEY, CDR2 SVGAGI. For the CDR3, the DNA is TGTGCCAGCAGTCAAACATTCATAAACACTGAAGCTTTCTTT. Translated, it gives CASSQTFINTEAFF.

The chain uses TRBV29-1 and TRBJ2-1; D is ambiguous. This CDR3 comprises 11 residues. Per the germline V gene, CDR1 is SQVTM and CDR2 is ANQGSEA. V was cut by 3 bases and J by 6 bases, with 6 bases left in between. In DNA, the CDR3 is TGCAGCGTTGACCCGATCAATGAGCAGTTCTTC. Translation gives CSVDPINEQFF.